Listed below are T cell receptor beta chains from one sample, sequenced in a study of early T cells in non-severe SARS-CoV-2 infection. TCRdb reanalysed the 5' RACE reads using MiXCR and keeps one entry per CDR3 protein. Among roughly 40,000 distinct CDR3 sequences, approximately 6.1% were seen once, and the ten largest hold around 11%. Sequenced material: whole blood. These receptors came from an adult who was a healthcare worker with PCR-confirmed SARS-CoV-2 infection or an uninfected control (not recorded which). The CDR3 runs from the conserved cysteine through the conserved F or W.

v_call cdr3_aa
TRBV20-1 CSARRTWGEQYF
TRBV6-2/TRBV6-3 CASSYSMGPEADYGYTF
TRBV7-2 CASSLAASGGAYTQYF
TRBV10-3 CAISELGQENIQYF
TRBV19 CASSNGQNLNEQFF
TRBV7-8 CASSLVPSGGAGQETQYF
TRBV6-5 CASSETSGGAIDNEQFF
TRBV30 CAWSARTGLTF
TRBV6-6 CASAQRFADTQYF
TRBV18 CASSEPGQDQETQYF
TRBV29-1 CSVSVGASDTQYF
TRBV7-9 CASSLAIAGGRNEQFF
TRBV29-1 CSVAQPYRGREQYF
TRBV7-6 CASSLGREGNTIYF
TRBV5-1 CASSLVSDPTDTQYF
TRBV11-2 CASSLGGGYFTDTQYF
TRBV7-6 CASSRDRMNTEAFF
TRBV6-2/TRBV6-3 CASRKGVNSPLHF